This T cell receptor beta chain was identified in a study of T cell repertoires in cytomegalovirus infection. The V end was cut by 3 bases, the J end by 1 base, with 22 bases between. CDR3 length: 18 residues. CDR1 and CDR2 (germline): MDHEN, SYDVKM. In TCRdb, the reads were re-called with MiXCR into one record per CDR3 protein. The sample holds approximately 700,000 distinct CDR3 sequences; 35% are singletons and the top ten take more than 2.5%. This clonotype was seen at least ten times. This receptor was taken from a human donor in good health (CMV status not recorded). Some clones in this sample may be carry-over from other donors' samples. Sequencing used PBMCs. This rearrangement joins TRBV28 to TRBJ2-7, with D perhaps TRBD2 (6 bases). For the CDR3, the DNA is TGTGCCAGCAGTTTTGACCCACTTGGCGGGACTCTTTCCTACGAGCAGTACTTC. Residues: CASSFDPLGGTLSYEQYF. Complete variable domain (other parts from reference TRBV28 and TRBJ2-7): DVKVTQSSRYLVKRTGEKVFLECVQDMDHENMFWYRQDPGLGLRLIYFSYDVKMKEKGDIPEGYSVSREKKERFSLILESASTNQTSMYLCASSFDPLGGTLSYEQYFGPGTRLTVT.